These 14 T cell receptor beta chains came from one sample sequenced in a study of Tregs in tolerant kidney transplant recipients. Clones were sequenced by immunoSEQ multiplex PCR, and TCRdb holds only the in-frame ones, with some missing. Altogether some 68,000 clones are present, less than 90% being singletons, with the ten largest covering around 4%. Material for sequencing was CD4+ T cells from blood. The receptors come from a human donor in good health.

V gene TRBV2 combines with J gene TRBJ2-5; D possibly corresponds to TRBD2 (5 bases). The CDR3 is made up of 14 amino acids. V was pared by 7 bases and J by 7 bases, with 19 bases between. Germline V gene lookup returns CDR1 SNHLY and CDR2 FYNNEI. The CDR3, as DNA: TGTGCCAGCACTCCGGACTTGCTCGGAGGGACCCAGTACTTC. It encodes CASTPDLLGGTQYF.

For the CDR3, the DNA is TGTGCCAGCATCGAGGGGGACAGAGAAGGGTCGAGCAATCAGCCCCAGCATTTT. As protein: CASIEGDREGSSNQPQHF. The chain links TRBV11-3 to TRBJ1-5; 7 positions match TRBD1. Germline trimming cut 7 bases from V and 1 base from J; bases unmatched to any gene: 16. This CDR3 spans 18 amino acids. Germline CDR1 reads SGHNT; CDR2 reads YENEEA.

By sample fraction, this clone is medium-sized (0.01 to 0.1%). The CDR3 nucleotides read TGTGCCAGCAGCTTAGGACAGGGGAAGGACGAGCAGTACTTC. It translates to CASSLGQGKDEQYF. This rearrangement joins TRBV7-9 to TRBJ2-7, with 8 bases lining up with TRBD1. There are 14 residues in the CDR3. Germline lookup yields CDR1 SEHNR and CDR2 FQNEAQ (reference sequence). J gave up 5 bases and V 1 base, and 4 bases lay outside the gene matches. Complete variable domain (other parts from reference TRBV7-9 and TRBJ2-7): DTGVSQNPRHKITKRGQNVTFRCDPISEHNRLYWYRQTLGQGPEFLTYFQNEAQLEKSRLLSDRFSAERPKGSFSTLEIQRTEQGDSAMYLCASSLGQGKDEQYFGPGTRLTVT.

CDR3 loop: CSVKTVTQYF. CDR3 bases: TGCAGCGTGAAAACGGTGACCCAGTACTTC. The chain couples TRBV29-1 to TRBJ2-5; the D is unclear. V was trimmed by 6 bases and J by 7 bases, leaving 9 bases between them. This CDR3 is 10 amino acids long. Germline-derived CDR1 and CDR2 are SQVTM and ANQGSEA.

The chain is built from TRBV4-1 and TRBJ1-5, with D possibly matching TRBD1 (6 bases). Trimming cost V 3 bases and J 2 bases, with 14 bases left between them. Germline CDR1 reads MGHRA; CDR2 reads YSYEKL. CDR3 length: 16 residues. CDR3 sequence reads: CASSHPWGAGNQPQHF. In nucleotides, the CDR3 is TGCGCCAGCAGCCATCCGTGGGGGGCCGGCAATCAGCCCCAGCATTTT.

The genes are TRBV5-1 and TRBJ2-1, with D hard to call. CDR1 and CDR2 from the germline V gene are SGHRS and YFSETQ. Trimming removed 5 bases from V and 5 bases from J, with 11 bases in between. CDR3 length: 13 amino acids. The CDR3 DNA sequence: TGCGCCAGCAGGGAGTACGTGGACAATGAGCAGTTCTTC. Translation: CASREYVDNEQFF.

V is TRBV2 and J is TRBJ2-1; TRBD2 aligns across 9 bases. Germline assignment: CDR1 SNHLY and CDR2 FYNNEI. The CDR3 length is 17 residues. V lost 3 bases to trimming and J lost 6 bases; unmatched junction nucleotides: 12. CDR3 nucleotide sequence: TGTGCCAGCAGTGATCCTACCGGGACTAGCAGATTCAATGAGCAGTTCTTC. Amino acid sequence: CASSDPTGTSRFNEQFF.

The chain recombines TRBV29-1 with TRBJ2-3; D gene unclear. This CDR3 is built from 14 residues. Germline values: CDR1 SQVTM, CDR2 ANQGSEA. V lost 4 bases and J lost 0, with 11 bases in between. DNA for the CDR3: TGCAGCGTTGCCGAGGCAGCGAGCACAGATACGCAGTATTTT. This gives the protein CSVAEAASTDTQYF.

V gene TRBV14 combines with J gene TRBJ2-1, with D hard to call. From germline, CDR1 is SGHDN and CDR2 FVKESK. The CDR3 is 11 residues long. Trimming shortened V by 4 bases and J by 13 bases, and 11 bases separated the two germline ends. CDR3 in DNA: TGTGCCAGCAGCCGTTCAGTTTTCCAGTTCTTC. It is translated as CASSRSVFQFF.

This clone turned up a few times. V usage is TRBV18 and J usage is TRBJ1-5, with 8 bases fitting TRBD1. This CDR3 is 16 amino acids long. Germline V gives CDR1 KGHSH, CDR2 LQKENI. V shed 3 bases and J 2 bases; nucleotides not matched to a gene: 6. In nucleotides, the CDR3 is TGTGCCAGCTCACCGAGGGACAGGTCTGGCAATCAGCCCCAGCATTTT. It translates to CASSPRDRSGNQPQHF. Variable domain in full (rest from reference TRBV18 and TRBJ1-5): NAGVMQNPRHLVRRRGQEARLRCSPMKGHSHVYWYRQLPEEGLKFMVYLQKENIIDESGMPKERFSAEFPKEGPSILRIQQVVRGDSAAYFCASSPRDRSGNQPQHFGDGTRLSIL.

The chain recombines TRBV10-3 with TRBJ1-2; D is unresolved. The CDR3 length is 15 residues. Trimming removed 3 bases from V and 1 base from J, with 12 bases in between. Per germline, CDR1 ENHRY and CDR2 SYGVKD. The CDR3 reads CAISDRDGVNYGYTF. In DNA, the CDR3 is TGTGCCATCAGTGATCGAGACGGAGTTAACTATGGCTACACCTTC.

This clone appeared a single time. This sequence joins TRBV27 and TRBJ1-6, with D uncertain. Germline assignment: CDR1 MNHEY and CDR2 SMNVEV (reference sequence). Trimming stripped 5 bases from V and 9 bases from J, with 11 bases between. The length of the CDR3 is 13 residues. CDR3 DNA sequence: TGTGCCAGCAGTATCGGGAGGGCTTCACCCCTCCACTTT. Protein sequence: CASSIGRASPLHF.

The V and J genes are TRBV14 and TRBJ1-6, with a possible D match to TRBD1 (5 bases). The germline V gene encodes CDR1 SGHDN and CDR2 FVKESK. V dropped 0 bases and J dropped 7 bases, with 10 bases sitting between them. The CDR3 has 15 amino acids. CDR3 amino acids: CASSQDARVNSPLHF. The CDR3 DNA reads TGTGCCAGCAGCCAAGATGCCAGGGTGAATTCACCCCTCCACTTT. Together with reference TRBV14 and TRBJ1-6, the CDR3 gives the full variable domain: EAGVTQFPSHSVIEKGQTVTLRCDPISGHDNLYWYRRVMGKEIKFLLHFVKESKQDESGMPNNRFLAERTGGTYSTLKVQPAELEDSGVYFCASSQDARVNSPLHFGNGTRLTVT.

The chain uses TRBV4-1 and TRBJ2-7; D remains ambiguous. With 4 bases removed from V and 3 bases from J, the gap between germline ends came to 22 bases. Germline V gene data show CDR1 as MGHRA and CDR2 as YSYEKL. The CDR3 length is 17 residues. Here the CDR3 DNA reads TGCGCCAGCAGCCCCATTTCTTTAGGGATGGTTGTCTACGAGCAGTACTTC. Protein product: CASSPISLGMVVYEQYF.